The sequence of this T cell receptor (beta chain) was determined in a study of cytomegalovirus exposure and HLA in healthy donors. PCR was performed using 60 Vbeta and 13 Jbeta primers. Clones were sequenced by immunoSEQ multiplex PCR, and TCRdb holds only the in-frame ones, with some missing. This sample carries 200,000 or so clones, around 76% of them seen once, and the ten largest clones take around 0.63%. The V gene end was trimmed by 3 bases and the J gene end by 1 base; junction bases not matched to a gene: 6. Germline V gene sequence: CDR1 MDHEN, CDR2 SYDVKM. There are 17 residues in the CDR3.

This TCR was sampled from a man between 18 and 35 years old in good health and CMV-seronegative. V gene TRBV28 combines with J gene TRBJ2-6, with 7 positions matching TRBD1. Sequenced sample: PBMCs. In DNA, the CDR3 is TGTGCCAGCAGTTTCCGGCAGGGGGTTTCTGGGGCCAACGTCCTGACTTTC. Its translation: CASSFRQGVSGANVLTF.